The entry that follows covers one T cell receptor (beta chain) sequence. This sample is drawn from a study of cytomegalovirus exposure and HLA in healthy donors. The V and J ends lost 6 bases and 6 bases, in that order; junction bases with no gene match: 10. The CDR3 totals 14 residues. Per germline, CDR1 SGHDT and CDR2 YYEEEE. Amplification used 60 Vbeta primers and 13 Jbeta primers. In the authors' workflow: The count from a later analysis was some 76 million unique TCR beta chains, roughly 11 million of them shared. Generated by immunoSEQ multiplex PCR, the TCRdb table keeps only in-frame clones and is missing some. V and J calls plus clone size are reproduced from that table; the DNA served to infer D and trimming. The repertoire holds roughly 120,000 clones, with roughly 71% as singletons.

The source material was PBMCs. This chain links TRBV5-6 with TRBJ1-2, with 8 bases lining up with TRBD1. This TCR derives from a woman aged 50 to 60 in good health and CMV-seropositive. CDR3 amino acids: CASTELNRGDGYTF. In nucleotides, the CDR3 is TGTGCCAGCACCGAACTAAACAGGGGGGATGGCTACACCTTC.